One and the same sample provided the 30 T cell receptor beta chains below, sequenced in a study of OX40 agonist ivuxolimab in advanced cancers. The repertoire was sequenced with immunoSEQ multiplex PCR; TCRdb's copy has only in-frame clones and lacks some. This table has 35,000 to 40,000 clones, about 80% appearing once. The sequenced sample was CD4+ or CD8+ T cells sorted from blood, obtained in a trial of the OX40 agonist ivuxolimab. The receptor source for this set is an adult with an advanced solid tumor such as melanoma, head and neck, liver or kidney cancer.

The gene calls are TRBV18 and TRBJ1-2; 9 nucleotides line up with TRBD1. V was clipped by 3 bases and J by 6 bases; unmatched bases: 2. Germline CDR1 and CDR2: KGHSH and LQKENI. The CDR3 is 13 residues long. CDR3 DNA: TGTGCCAGCTCACCCGACAGGGGGGATGGCTACACCTTC. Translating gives CASSPDRGDGYTF.

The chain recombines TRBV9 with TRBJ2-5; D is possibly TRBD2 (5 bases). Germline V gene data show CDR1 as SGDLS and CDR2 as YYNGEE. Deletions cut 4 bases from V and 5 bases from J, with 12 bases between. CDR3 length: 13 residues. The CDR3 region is CASSPGISETQYF. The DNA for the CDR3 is TGTGCCAGCAGCCCGGGAATTTCGGAGACCCAGTACTTC.

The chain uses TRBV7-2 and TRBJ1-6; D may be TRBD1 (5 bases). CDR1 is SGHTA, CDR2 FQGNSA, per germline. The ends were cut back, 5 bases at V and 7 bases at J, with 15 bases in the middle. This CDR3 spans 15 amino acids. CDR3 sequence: CASSIGRGGNSPLHF. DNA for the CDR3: TGTGCCAGCAGCATCGGACGTGGGGGGAATTCACCCCTCCACTTT.

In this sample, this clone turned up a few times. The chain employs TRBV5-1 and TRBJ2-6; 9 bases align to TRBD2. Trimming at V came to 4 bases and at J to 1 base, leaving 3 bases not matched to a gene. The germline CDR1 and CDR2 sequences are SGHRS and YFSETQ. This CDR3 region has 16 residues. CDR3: CASSELAGSGANVLTF. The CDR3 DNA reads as TGCGCCAGCAGCGAACTAGCGGGTTCTGGGGCCAACGTCCTGACTTTC.

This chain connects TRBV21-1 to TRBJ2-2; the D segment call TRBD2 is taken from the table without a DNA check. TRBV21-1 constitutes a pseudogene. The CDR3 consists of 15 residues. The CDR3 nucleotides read TGTGCCAGCAGCCTAGGACTAGCCAGAACCGGGGAGCTGTTTTTT. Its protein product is CASSLGLARTGELFF.

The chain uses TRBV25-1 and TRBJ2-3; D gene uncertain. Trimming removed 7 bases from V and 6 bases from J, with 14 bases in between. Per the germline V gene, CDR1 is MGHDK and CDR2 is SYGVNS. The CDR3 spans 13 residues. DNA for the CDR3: TGTGCCAGCATGGTGGCAGGCAGGGATACGCAGTATTTT. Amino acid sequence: CASMVAGRDTQYF. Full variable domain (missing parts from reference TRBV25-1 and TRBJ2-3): EADIYQTPRYLVIGTGKKITLECSQTMGHDKMYWYQQDPGMELHLIHYSYGVNSTEKGDLSSESTVSRIRTEHFPLTLESARPSHTSQYLCASMVAGRDTQYFGPGTRLTVL.

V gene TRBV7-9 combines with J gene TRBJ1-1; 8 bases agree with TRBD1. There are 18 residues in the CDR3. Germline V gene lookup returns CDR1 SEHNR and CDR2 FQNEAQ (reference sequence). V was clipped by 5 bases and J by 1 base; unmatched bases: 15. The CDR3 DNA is TGTGCCAGCAGCCGCGAGGACAGGGCAGTTGGTTGGAACACTGAAGCTTTCTTT. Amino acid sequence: CASSREDRAVGWNTEAFF.

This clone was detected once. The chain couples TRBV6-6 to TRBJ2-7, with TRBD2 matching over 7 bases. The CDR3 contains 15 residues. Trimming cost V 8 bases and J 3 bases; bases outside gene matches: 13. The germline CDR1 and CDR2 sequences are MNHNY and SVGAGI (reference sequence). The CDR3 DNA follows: TGTGCCAGCGCGCAATTTGGGACTACTTACTACGAGCAGTACTTC. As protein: CASAQFGTTYYEQYF.

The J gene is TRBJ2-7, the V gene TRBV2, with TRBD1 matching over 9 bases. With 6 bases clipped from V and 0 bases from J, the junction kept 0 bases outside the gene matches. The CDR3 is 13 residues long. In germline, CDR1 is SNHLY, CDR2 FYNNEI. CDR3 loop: CASRTGGSYEQYF. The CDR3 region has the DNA TGTGCCAGCAGGACAGGGGGCTCCTACGAGCAGTACTTC.

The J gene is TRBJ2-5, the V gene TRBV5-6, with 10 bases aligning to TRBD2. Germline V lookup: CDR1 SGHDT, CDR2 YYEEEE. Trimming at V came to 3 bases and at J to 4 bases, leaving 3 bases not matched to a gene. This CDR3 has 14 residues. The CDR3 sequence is CASSWSGRGETQYF. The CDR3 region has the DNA TGTGCCAGCAGCTGGAGCGGGAGGGGAGAGACCCAGTACTTC.

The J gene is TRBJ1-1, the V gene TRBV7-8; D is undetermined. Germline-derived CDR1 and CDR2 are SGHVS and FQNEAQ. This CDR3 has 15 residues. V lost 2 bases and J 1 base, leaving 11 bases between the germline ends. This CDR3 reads CASSLSGRGNTEAFF. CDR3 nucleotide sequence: TGTGCCAGCAGCTTAAGTGGACGAGGGAACACTGAAGCTTTCTTT. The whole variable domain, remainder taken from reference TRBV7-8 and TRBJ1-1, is GAGVSQSPRYKVAKRGQDVALRCDPISGHVSLFWYQQALGQGPEFLTYFQNEAQLDKSGLPSDRFFAERPEGSVSTLKIQRTQQEDSAVYLCASSLSGRGNTEAFFGQGTRLTVV.

The CDR3 coding sequence is TGTGCCAGTAGTACCGAACAGGATCCATCCACAGATACGCAGTATTTT. This translates into CASSTEQDPSTDTQYF. The rearrangement links TRBV19 to TRBJ2-3; D is perhaps TRBD1 (5 bases). This CDR3 spans 16 amino acids. Per the germline V gene, CDR1 is LNHDA and CDR2 is SQIVND (reference sequence). Deletions cut 4 bases from V and 2 bases from J, with 16 bases between. Full variable domain (remainder filled in from reference TRBV19 and TRBJ2-3): DGGITQSPKYLFRKEGQNVTLSCEQNLNHDAMYWYRQDPGQGLRLIYYSQIVNDFQKGDIAEGYSVSREKKESFPLTVTSAQKNPTAFYLCASSTEQDPSTDTQYFGPGTRLTVL.

DNA for the CDR3: TGTGCCAGCAGCTTTCGGGCCTACAGCTCCTACGAGCAGTACTTC. This sequence encodes CASSFRAYSSYEQYF. This sequence joins TRBV5-5 and TRBJ2-7; no reliable D call. V lost 2 bases and J 0 bases, leaving 12 bases between the germline ends. Germline CDR1 reads SGHKS; CDR2 reads YYEKEE (reference sequence). The CDR3 totals 15 residues.

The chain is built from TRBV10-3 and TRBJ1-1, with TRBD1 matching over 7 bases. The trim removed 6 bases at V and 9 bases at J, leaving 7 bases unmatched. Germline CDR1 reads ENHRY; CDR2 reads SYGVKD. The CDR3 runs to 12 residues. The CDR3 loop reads CAIRARQGQAFF. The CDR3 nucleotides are TGTGCCATCAGGGCCAGACAGGGTCAAGCTTTCTTT.

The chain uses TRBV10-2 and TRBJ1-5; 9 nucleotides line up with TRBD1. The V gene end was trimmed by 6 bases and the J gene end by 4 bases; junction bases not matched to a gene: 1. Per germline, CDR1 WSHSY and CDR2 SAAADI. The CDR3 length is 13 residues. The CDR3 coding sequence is TGCGCCAGCAGCGGGACAGGGAATCAGCCCCAGCATTTT. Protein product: CASSGTGNQPQHF.

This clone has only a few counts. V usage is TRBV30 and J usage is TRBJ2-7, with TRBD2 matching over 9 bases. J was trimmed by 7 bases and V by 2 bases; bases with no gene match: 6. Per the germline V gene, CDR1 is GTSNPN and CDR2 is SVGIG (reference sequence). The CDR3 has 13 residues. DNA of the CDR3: TGTGCCTGGAGTTGGGGCAGCGGGGGGGAGCAGTACTTC. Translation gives CAWSWGSGGEQYF.

The CDR3 reads CASSFNPGGTEAFF. The DNA for the CDR3 is TGTGCCAGCAGTTTTAACCCCGGGGGCACTGAAGCTTTCTTT. J is TRBJ1-1 and V is TRBV27; D is possibly TRBD1 (5 bases). Germline-derived CDR1 and CDR2 are MNHEY and SMNVEV (reference sequence). V gave up 3 bases and J gave up 4 bases, with 12 bases separating them. The CDR3 spans 14 residues.

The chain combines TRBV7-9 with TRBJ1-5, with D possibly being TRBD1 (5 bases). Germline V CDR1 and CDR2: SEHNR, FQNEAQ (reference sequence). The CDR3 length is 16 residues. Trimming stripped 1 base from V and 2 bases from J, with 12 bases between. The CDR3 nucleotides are TGTGCCAGCAGCTTAGGTCCCCAGGGTCGCAATCAGCCCCAGCATTTT. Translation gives CASSLGPQGRNQPQHF.

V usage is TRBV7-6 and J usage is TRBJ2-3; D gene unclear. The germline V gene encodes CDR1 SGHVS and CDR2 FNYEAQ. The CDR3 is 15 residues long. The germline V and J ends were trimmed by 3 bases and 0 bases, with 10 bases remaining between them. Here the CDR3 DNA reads TGTGCCAGCAGCTTCCGTACCTCTAGCACAGATACGCAGTATTTT. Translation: CASSFRTSSTDTQYF.

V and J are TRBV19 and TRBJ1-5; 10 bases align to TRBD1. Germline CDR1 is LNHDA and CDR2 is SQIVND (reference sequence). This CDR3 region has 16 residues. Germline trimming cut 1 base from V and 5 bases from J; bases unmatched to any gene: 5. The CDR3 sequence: CASSIGTGGGYQPQHF. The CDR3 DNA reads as TGTGCCAGTAGTATAGGGACAGGGGGTGGGTATCAGCCCCAGCATTTT.

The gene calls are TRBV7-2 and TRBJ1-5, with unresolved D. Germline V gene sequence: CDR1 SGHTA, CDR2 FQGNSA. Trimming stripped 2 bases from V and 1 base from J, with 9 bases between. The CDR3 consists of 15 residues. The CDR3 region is CASSLTGRSNQPQHF. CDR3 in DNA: TGTGCCAGCAGCTTAACTGGGCGCAGCAATCAGCCCCAGCATTTT.

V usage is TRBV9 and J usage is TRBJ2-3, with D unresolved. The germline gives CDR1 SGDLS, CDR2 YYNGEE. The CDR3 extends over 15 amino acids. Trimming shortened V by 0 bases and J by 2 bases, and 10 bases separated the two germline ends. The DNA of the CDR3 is TGTGCCAGCAGCGTAGAGGGTGGGGTCACAGATACGCAGTATTTT. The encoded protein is CASSVEGGVTDTQYF.

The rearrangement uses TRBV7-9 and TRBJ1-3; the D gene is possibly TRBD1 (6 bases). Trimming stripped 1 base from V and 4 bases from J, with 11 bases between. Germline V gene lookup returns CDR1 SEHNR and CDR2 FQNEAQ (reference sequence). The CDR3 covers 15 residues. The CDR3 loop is CASSLEGGPGNTIYF. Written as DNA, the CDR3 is TGTGCCAGCAGCTTAGAGGGGGGACCCGGAAACACCATATATTTT.

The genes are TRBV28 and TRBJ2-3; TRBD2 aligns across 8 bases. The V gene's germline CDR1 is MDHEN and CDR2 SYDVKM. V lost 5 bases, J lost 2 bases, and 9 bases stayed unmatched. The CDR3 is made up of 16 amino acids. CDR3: CASSPGLAGATDTQYF. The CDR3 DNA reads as TGTGCCAGCAGTCCTGGACTAGCCGGCGCCACAGATACGCAGTATTTT.

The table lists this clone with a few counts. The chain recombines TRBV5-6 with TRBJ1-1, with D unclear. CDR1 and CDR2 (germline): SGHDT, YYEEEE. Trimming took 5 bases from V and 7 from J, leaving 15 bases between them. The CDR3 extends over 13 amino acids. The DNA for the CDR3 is TGTGCCAGCAGGGGTTGGGTCAGGAGTGAAGCTTTCTTT. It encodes CASRGWVRSEAFF.

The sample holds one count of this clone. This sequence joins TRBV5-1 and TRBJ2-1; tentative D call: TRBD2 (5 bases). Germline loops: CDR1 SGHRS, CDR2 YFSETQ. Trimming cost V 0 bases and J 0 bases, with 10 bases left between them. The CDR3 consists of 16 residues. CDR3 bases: TGCGCCAGCAGCTTGGGGCCTAGCCTCTCCTACAATGAGCAGTTCTTC. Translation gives CASSLGPSLSYNEQFF. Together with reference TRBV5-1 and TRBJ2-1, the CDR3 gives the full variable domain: KAGVTQTPRYLIKTRGQQVTLSCSPISGHRSVSWYQQTPGQGLQFLFEYFSETQRNKGNFPGRFSGRQFSNSRSEMNVSTLELGDSALYLCASSLGPSLSYNEQFFGPGTRLTVL.

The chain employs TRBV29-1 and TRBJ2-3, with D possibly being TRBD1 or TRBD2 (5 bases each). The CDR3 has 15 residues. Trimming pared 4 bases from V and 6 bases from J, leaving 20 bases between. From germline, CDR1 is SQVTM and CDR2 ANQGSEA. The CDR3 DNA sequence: TGCAGCGTTGGTGGGGGAACAGGTTTACCGGATACGCAGTATTTT. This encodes CSVGGGTGLPDTQYF.

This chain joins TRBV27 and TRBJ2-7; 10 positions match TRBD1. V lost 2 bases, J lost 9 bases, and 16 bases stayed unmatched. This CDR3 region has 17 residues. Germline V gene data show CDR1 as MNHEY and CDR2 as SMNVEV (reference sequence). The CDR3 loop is CASSLNGFRTGGGVQYF. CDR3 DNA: TGTGCCAGCAGTTTAAATGGATTTCGGACAGGGGGGGGAGTGCAGTACTTC.

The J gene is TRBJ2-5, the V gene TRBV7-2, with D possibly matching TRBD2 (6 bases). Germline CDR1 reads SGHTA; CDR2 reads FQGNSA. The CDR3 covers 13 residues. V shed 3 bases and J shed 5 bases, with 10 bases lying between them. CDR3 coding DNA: TGTGCCAGCAGCTTTCTAGCGTTGGAGACCCAGTACTTC. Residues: CASSFLALETQYF.

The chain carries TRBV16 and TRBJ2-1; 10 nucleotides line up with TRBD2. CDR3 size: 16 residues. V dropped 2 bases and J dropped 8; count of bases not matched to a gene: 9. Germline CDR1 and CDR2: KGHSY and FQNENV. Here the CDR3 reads CASSQEGLAGAYEQFF. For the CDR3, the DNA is TGTGCCAGCAGCCAAGAGGGTCTAGCGGGAGCTTATGAGCAGTTCTTC. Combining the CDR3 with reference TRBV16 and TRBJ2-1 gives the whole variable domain GEEVAQTPKHLVRGEGQKAKLYCAPIKGHSYVFWYQQVLKNEFKFLISFQNENVFDETGMPKERFSAKCLPNSPCSLEIQATKLEDSAVYFCASSQEGLAGAYEQFFGPGTRLTVL.